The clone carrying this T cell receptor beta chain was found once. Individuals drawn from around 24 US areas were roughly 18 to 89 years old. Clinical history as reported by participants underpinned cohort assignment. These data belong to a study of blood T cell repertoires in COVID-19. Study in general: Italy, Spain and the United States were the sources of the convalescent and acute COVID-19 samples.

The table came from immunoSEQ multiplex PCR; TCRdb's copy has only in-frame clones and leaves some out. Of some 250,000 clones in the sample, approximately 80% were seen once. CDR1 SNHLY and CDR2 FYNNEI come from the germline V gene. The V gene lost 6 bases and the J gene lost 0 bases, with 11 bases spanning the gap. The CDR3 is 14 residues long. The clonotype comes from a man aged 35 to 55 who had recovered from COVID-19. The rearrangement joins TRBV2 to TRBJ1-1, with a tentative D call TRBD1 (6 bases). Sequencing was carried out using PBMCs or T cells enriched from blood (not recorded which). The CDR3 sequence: CASRPRTVNTEAFF. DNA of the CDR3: TGTGCCAGCAGACCCAGGACAGTGAACACTGAAGCTTTCTTT.